Listed here is a single T cell receptor beta chain. What it binds is not known. Germline V gene sequence: CDR1 SGHRS, CDR2 YFSETQ. Trimming left V 3 bases short and J 0 bases short, with 6 bases between. CDR3 size: 14 residues. Method: immunoSEQ multiplex PCR; TCRdb's copy keeps in-frame clones and lacks some. The table lists approximately 140,000 clones, about 92% of them singletons. This entry is derived from a study of T cell responses to AZD1222 COVID-19 vaccine. Findings and caveats of the study: Spike was spanned by vaccine-associated CD4 TCRs, which were dominant at 160-218 and 743-854. Females made up more of the donors, who were largely white British, and clonal diversity may have come out too low. Baseline seropositives among AZD1222 recipients totaled only six or seven. The repertoires were collected only after the peak T cell response.

The chain links TRBV5-1 to TRBJ2-2; no reliable D call. This receptor was identified in an adult in good health. Sequencing was performed on peripheral blood, taken on day 0 of MenACWY control vaccination. The DNA for the CDR3 is TGCGCCAGCAGCTGGCCCTCGAACACCGGGGAGCTGTTTTTT. It encodes CASSWPSNTGELFF.